A single sample is the source of the 28 T cell receptor beta chains below, sequenced in a study of blood T cells in healthy people across ages. Primers used in a second PCR of roughly 7 to 12 cycles were a sample-barcoded 5' primer and a J-beta primer mix. TCRdb re-derived calls from the 5' RACE reads in MiXCR, one entry per CDR3 protein. The sample holds 580,000 or so distinct CDR3 sequences; 47% are singletons and the top ten take just under 25%. Sample: blood. The receptors originated from a man older than 75 in good health.

This clonotype was seen many times. The gene calls are TRBV6-6 and TRBJ2-5, with a possible D match to TRBD2 (7 bases). Germline V gives CDR1 MNHNY, CDR2 SVGAGI (reference sequence). This CDR3 spans 14 amino acids. Trimming removed 5 bases from V and 11 bases from J, with 21 bases in between. The CDR3 reads CASSPGTTLGGQYF. CDR3 in DNA: TGTGCCAGCAGTCCCGGGACTACCTTAGGGGGGCAGTACTTC.

This clonotype was picked up a small number of times. This chain joins TRBV12-3 or TRBV12-4 and TRBJ2-3; D is unclear. The CDR3 totals 12 residues. Trimming took off 5 bases at V and 2 bases at J, with 5 bases between the two ends. CDR3 sequence (DNA): TGTGCCAGCAGTGCACTCACAGATACGCAGTATTTT. Its translation: CASSALTDTQYF.

The CDR3 region is CASSPGPDRGRTDTQYF. CDR3 nucleotide sequence: TGTGCCAGCAGCCCGGGCCCTGACAGGGGGCGGACAGATACGCAGTATTTT. The rearrangement joins TRBV7-9 to TRBJ2-3; 10 nucleotides align to TRBD1. The germline CDR1 and CDR2 sequences are SEHNR and FQNEAQ (reference sequence). This CDR3 has 17 amino acids. With V trimmed by 5 bases and J by 3 bases, 11 bases remained unmatched.

Concerning this clonotype itself: At one end the junction does not follow the germline gene, possibly because of a read error. V gene TRBV7-9 combines with J gene TRBJ2-1, with 13 positions matching TRBD2. Germline assignment: CDR1 SEHNR and CDR2 FQNEAQ (reference sequence). The CDR3 loop spans 17 amino acids. Here the CDR3 reads CASSPRRLAGGHNGQFF. CDR3 nucleotide sequence: TGTGCCAGCAGCCCCCGACGACTAGCGGGAGGCCACAATGGGCAGTTCTTC.

This chain connects TRBV20-1 to TRBJ1-1; D is perhaps TRBD1 (6 bases). The CDR3 loop spans 14 amino acids. Germline CDR1 is DFQATT and CDR2 is SNEGSKA (reference sequence). Trimming shortened V by 7 bases and J by 6 bases, and 21 bases separated the two germline ends. CDR3 DNA sequence: TGCAGTGTTCAGGCAGGCAGGGGCAATTCTGAAGCTTTCTTT. Translated, it gives CSVQAGRGNSEAFF.

The V and J genes are TRBV20-1 and TRBJ2-7, with D perhaps assigned TRBD1 or TRBD2 (5 bases each). There are 13 residues in the CDR3. Germline V gene sequence: CDR1 DFQATT, CDR2 SNEGSKA (reference sequence). The V end lost 6 bases, the J end lost 3 bases, and 15 bases lay between the germline ends. The CDR3 region is CSAPRDDIYEQYF. The CDR3 DNA follows: TGCAGTGCCCCCCGGGACGACATCTACGAGCAGTACTTC.

Only a few counts were recorded for this clonotype. The rearrangement uses TRBV11-1 and TRBJ2-1; the D is unclear. The CDR3 runs to 13 residues. Germline V gene sequence: CDR1 SGHAT, CDR2 FQDESV (reference sequence). The V end lost 5 bases, the J end lost 6 bases, and 11 bases lay between the germline ends. As DNA, the CDR3 is TGTGCCAGCAGCCCCGAATCCCTCAATGAGCAGTTCTTC. The encoded protein is CASSPESLNEQFF.

This clonotype was picked up a small number of times. This rearrangement joins TRBV20-1 to TRBJ1-4; D is perhaps TRBD1 (6 bases). Looked up from germline, CDR1 is DFQATT and CDR2 is SNEGSKA (reference sequence). V lost 5 bases, J lost 8 bases, and 18 bases lay in between. The CDR3 spans 14 residues. CDR3 DNA sequence: TGCAGTGCTTCCCCTATGGGGGCGCGGGAAAAACTGTTTTTT. Protein product: CSASPMGAREKLFF.

V usage is TRBV9 and J usage is TRBJ1-2, with a possible D match to TRBD1 (5 bases). This CDR3 is built from 12 residues. V was clipped by 0 bases and J by 8 bases, with 8 bases between them. CDR1 SGDLS and CDR2 YYNGEE come from the germline V gene. CDR3 nucleotide sequence: TGTGCCAGCAGCGTAGCCAGGGAAGGCTACACCTTC. This gives the protein CASSVAREGYTF.

The CDR3 loop is CATSRDWPGVAQETQFF. The CDR3, as DNA: TGTGCCACCAGCAGAGATTGGCCGGGGGTAGCTCAAGAGACCCAGTTCTTC. J is TRBJ2-1 and V is TRBV15; D is possibly TRBD2 (6 bases). Germline assignment: CDR1 LNHNV and CDR2 YYDKDF (reference sequence). Between the trimmed V and J ends, which lost 0 bases and 13 bases, there was a span of 25 bases. CDR3 length equals 17 residues.

This clonotype has more than one count but fewer than ten. The chain carries TRBV27 and TRBJ2-3, with 9 bases identical to TRBD1. In germline, CDR1 is MNHEY, CDR2 SMNVEV (reference sequence). V gave up 5 bases and J gave up 1 base; unmatched junction bases: 10. The CDR3 runs 17 residues. The CDR3 DNA sequence: TGTGCCAGCAGTGCGTATGGGACAGGGAAACGCACAGATACGCAGTATTTT. As protein: CASSAYGTGKRTDTQYF.

The count of this clonotype is one. The chain joins TRBV6-2 or TRBV6-3 to TRBJ2-3; the D gene is possibly TRBD1 (5 bases). Germline V lookup: CDR1 MNHEY, CDR2 SVGEGT. The V gene lost 5 bases and the J gene lost 1 base, with 10 bases spanning the gap. This CDR3 is built from 14 residues. The CDR3 protein is CASSTGTRTDTQYF. In nucleotides, the CDR3 is TGTGCCAGCAGTACAGGAACCCGCACAGATACGCAGTATTTT.

This clonotype was recorded a few times. The chain employs TRBV4-1 and TRBJ2-5; possibly TRBD1 for D (5 bases). CDR3 length: 16 residues. Trimming took 0 bases from V and 2 from J, leaving 13 bases between them. Germline CDR1 reads MGHRA; CDR2 reads YSYEKL. CDR3 DNA: TGCGCCAGCAGCCAAGAGGCATTGGGGCTGCAAGAGACCCAGTACTTC. Translated: CASSQEALGLQETQYF.

This clonotype came up once. V and J are TRBV28 and TRBJ2-7; a weak D match, TRBD1 (6 bases). V was clipped by 6 bases and J by 0 bases, with 9 bases between them. The CDR3 has 13 amino acids. Germline CDR1 reads MDHEN; CDR2 reads SYDVKM. This CDR3 is CASRPGHSYEQYF. CDR3 DNA: TGTGCCAGCAGGCCGGGACACTCCTACGAGCAGTACTTC.

This clonotype was observed at least ten times. This rearrangement joins TRBV12-3 or TRBV12-4 to TRBJ2-3, with 7 nucleotides matching TRBD2. The V and J ends lost 2 bases and 6 bases, in that order; junction bases with no gene match: 8. CDR3 length: 15 residues. CDR3 residues: CASSLLWGGGDTQYF. The CDR3 coding sequence is TGTGCCAGCAGTTTACTGTGGGGGGGAGGGGATACGCAGTATTTT.

There are a few counts of this clonotype. The chain is built from TRBV20-1 and TRBJ2-3; 9 nucleotides match TRBD2. The CDR3 length is 16 residues. V dropped 0 bases and J dropped 3; count of bases not matched to a gene: 7. The V gene's germline CDR1 is DFQATT and CDR2 SNEGSKA (reference sequence). The CDR3 here is CSARDVREGRTDTQYF. The CDR3 region has the DNA TGCAGTGCTAGAGATGTGCGGGAGGGAAGAACAGATACGCAGTATTTT.

This clonotype showed up just a few times. V is TRBV15 and J is TRBJ2-7; 9 nucleotides line up with TRBD1. CDR1 is LNHNV, CDR2 YYDKDF, per germline (reference sequence). The CDR3 consists of 13 residues. J was trimmed by 6 bases and V by 5 bases; bases with no gene match: 5. Here the CDR3 reads CATSGRTGVEQYF. CDR3 sequence (DNA): TGTGCCACCAGCGGACGGACAGGGGTCGAGCAGTACTTC.

J is TRBJ2-5 and V is TRBV20-1; 9 nucleotides match TRBD1. The J call may not be correct, given that the DNA end is closer to TRBJ2-7. This CDR3 contains 14 residues. Germline CDR1 reads DFQATT; CDR2 reads SNEGSKA (reference sequence). CDR3 nucleotide sequence: TGCAGTGCTAGAGGGGGGACAGGGAGAAACGAGCAGTACTTC. Translated: CSARGGTGRNEQYF.

Turning to this clonotype: A read error may explain this, as a much larger clone is one base away. J is TRBJ2-3 and V is TRBV6-6, with a possible D match to TRBD2 (6 bases). The length of the CDR3 is 12 residues. CDR1 and CDR2 (germline): MNHNY, SVGAGI (reference sequence). The CDR3 is CASGYVAGTQYF. CDR3 sequence (DNA): TGTGCCAGCGGTTACGTGGCGGGAACGCAGTATTTT.

The chain links TRBV27 to TRBJ2-7; D is tentatively TRBD1 or TRBD2 (5 bases each). The ends were cut back, 3 bases at V and 0 bases at J, with 18 bases in the middle. The CDR3 has 17 amino acids. Germline V gene sequence: CDR1 MNHEY, CDR2 SMNVEV (reference sequence). CDR3 sequence (DNA): TGTGCCAGCAGTTTGGGGCCCCACGCGGGTAGCTCCTACGAGCAGTACTTC. It is translated as CASSLGPHAGSSYEQYF.

In its sample, this clonotype was seen a few times. The gene calls are TRBV24-1 and TRBJ2-1, with 7 bases that match TRBD1. Unmatched junction bases numbered 4, after V lost 0 bases and J lost 6 bases. The germline gives CDR1 KGHDR, CDR2 SFDVKD. This CDR3 is 15 amino acids long. DNA of the CDR3: TGTGCCACCAGTGATTTGAGGGGGCTAGGCAATGAGCAGTTCTTC. This codes for CATSDLRGLGNEQFF.

CDR3 DNA sequence: TGTGCCAGCAGCTGGTGGGGTCCCTACGAGCAGTACTTC. Translation gives CASSWWGPYEQYF. This rearrangement joins TRBV5-5 to TRBJ2-7; no clear D gene. Trimming took off 3 bases at V and 2 bases at J, with 9 bases between the two ends. The germline V gene has CDR1 SGHKS and CDR2 YYEKEE (reference sequence). The length of the CDR3 is 13 residues.

This chain connects TRBV6-5 to TRBJ2-2; 10 positions agree with TRBD2. In germline, CDR1 is MNHEY, CDR2 SVGAGI. V shed 5 bases, J shed 5 bases, and the junction held 5 bases outside the gene matches. The CDR3 is 15 residues long. The CDR3 coding sequence is TGTGCCAGCAGTCTTCAGCGGGAGGGAACCGGGGAGCTGTTTTTT. Translated, it gives CASSLQREGTGELFF.

DNA for the CDR3: TGTGCCAGCAATGACCGGTCGGGAGAGACCCAGTACTTC. It translates to CASNDRSGETQYF. The rearrangement links TRBV2 to TRBJ2-5; D is unclear. V shed 7 bases and J shed 4 bases, with 13 bases lying between them. The CDR3 is made up of 13 amino acids. CDR1 and CDR2 (germline): SNHLY, FYNNEI.

This clonotype has just a few counts. The chain uses TRBV20-1 and TRBJ2-1; 9 nucleotides agree with TRBD1. CDR1 is DFQATT and CDR2 is SNEGSKA in the germline V gene (reference sequence). This CDR3 region has 14 residues. Germline trimming cut 5 bases from V and 5 bases from J; bases unmatched to any gene: 7. Here the CDR3 reads CSAPDRGRNNEQFF. The CDR3 DNA sequence: TGCAGTGCTCCTGACAGGGGGAGGAACAATGAGCAGTTCTTC.

This clonotype was observed once. The chain uses TRBV5-1 and TRBJ1-1, with D possibly being TRBD1 (5 bases). Germline loops: CDR1 SGHRS, CDR2 YFSETQ. The CDR3 length is 16 residues. V was clipped by 5 bases and J by 0 bases, with 17 bases between them. The CDR3 protein is CASRGDSKPLNTEAFF. The DNA for the CDR3 is TGCGCCAGCAGGGGAGACAGTAAGCCCCTGAACACTGAAGCTTTCTTT.

About this clonotype itself: It may be a read error: a sequence one base away is much more abundant. The J gene is TRBJ2-3, the V gene TRBV7-9, with TRBD2 matching over 8 bases. Germline assignment: CDR1 SEHNR and CDR2 FQNEAQ (reference sequence). This CDR3 spans 16 amino acids. V lost 7 bases to trimming and J lost 5 bases; unmatched junction nucleotides: 14. Here the CDR3 reads CASTPGSGRVRDTQYF. CDR3 bases: TGTGCCAGCACCCCGGGGAGCGGGAGAGTTCGAGATACGCAGTATTTT.

The rearrangement uses TRBV19 and TRBJ1-6; 9 bases map to TRBD1. Losses at the gene ends were 5 bases for V and 0 bases for J; bases not matched to a gene: 8. Germline values: CDR1 LNHDA, CDR2 SQIVND (reference sequence). The CDR3 covers 18 residues. The CDR3 DNA follows: TGTGCCAGTAGTGCTGATGGGACAGGGAGCTCCTATAATTCACCCCTCCACTTT. It codes for CASSADGTGSSYNSPLHF.